The sequence of this T cell receptor (beta chain) was determined in a study of response to subunit inactivated influenza vaccine. Regarding the study as a whole: Seasonal influenza vaccination, on each occasion, was suggested by the authors to recruit few new T cells.

The CDR3 runs to 11 residues. V was clipped by 8 bases and J by 9 bases, with 10 bases between them. Germline assignment: CDR1 MDHEN and CDR2 SYDVKM. This clonotype was seen repeatedly, ten times or more. Antigen: not known. A single record per CDR3 protein comes from TCRdb applying MiXCR to the RT-PCR reads. The repertoire holds over 150,000 distinct CDR3 sequences, with under 13% as singletons. This sequence originates from a man in his forties or fifties who received an inactivated influenza vaccine. Sequences were derived from non-naive T cells sorted from PBMCs, sampled about 40 days after vaccination. V usage is TRBV28 and J usage is TRBJ2-2; the D gene could be TRBD1 or TRBD2 (5 bases each). CDR3 in DNA: TGTGCCAGCGGGACCCGCCGGGAGCTGTTTTTT. Its protein product is CASGTRRELFF.